Shown below are 12 T cell receptor beta chains from a single sample sequenced in a study of identical twins. TCRdb re-called the 5' RACE reads through MiXCR, storing one row per CDR3 protein. The repertoire has 400,000 to 550,000 distinct CDR3 sequences, less than 25% of them found once; the top ten carry 0.75% to 0.95%. Another study also made use of these data, one on T cells expressing NK-cell markers.

Sequencing used CD4+ T cells sorted from blood. Receptors originate from a woman aged 18-29 years in good health.

The chain joins TRBV5-1 to TRBJ1-6; TRBD1 matches at 10 bases. This CDR3 has 15 amino acids. Germline CDR1 and CDR2: SGHRS and YFSETQ. Trimming cost V 4 bases and J 6 bases; bases outside gene matches: 4. CDR3 region: CASSPTGGLNSPLHF. The CDR3 DNA is TGCGCCAGCAGCCCGACAGGGGGCCTTAATTCACCCCTCCACTTT.

This clonotype was counted a few times. The CDR3 DNA follows: TGTGCCAGCTGGGATATGCAGACCGGGGAGCTGTTTTTT. This codes for CASWDMQTGELFF. This chain connects TRBV12-3 or TRBV12-4 to TRBJ2-2; no clear D gene. This CDR3 is built from 13 residues. Trimming took 8 bases from V and 5 from J, leaving 12 bases between them.

This clonotype appeared a few times. At one of its ends the junction is not consistent with the germline gene, which may arise from a read error. The chain links TRBV12-3 or TRBV12-4 to TRBJ2-1; weak D call: TRBD2 (6 bases). The CDR3 is made up of 14 amino acids. Here the CDR3 reads CASSLASPYNEQFF. For the CDR3, the DNA is TGTGCCAGCAGTCTAGCGTCCCCCTACAATGAGCAGTTCTTC.

This clonotype was counted ten times or more. The chain is built from TRBV29-1 and TRBJ2-7; possibly TRBD1 for D (6 bases). The CDR3 is 14 residues long. Trimming took 2 bases from V and 7 from J, leaving 18 bases between them. CDR1 and CDR2 (germline): SQVTM, ANQGSEA. In nucleotides, the CDR3 is TGCAGCGTTGAATCCCCCGGCCTAAGGGGGGAGCAGTACTTC. This encodes CSVESPGLRGEQYF.

This clonotype was counted ten times or more. CDR3 sequence: CASSLEGGYTF. CDR3 bases: TGCGCCAGCAGCTTGGAGGGGGGCTACACCTTC. The V call is TRBV5-1, the J call TRBJ1-2; possibly TRBD1 for D (5 bases). Germline CDR1 and CDR2: SGHRS and YFSETQ. This CDR3 contains 11 residues. Trimming took off 0 bases at V and 8 bases at J, with 5 bases between the two ends.

The chain links TRBV6-2 or TRBV6-3 to TRBJ2-1, with a tentative D call TRBD2 (5 bases). Germline assignment: CDR1 MNHEY and CDR2 SVGEGT. The CDR3 is 15 residues long. Between the trimmed V and J ends, which lost 5 bases and 7 bases, there was a span of 18 bases. The CDR3 DNA follows: TGTGCCAGCAGTACCGCAGGTCTAGCCAGAAATGAGCAGTTCTTC. Its protein is CASSTAGLARNEQFF.

A remark on this clonotype: This may come from a read error, since a much larger clone is one base off. CDR3 coding DNA: TGTGCCTGCATCACACCACCCCCCTTGACAGGGAGGCAAGAGACCCAGTACTTC. It codes for CACITPPPLTGRQETQYF. The V gene is TRBV12-3 or TRBV12-4, the J gene TRBJ2-5; TRBD1 might be the D (7 bases). The ends were cut back, 11 bases at V and 2 bases at J, with 30 bases in the middle. CDR3 length: 18 amino acids.

The rearrangement uses TRBV20-1 and TRBJ2-1, with D perhaps given as TRBD1 or TRBD2 (5 bases each). The germline CDR1 and CDR2 sequences are DFQATT and SNEGSKA (reference sequence). The CDR3 runs 14 residues. Trimming removed 2 bases at V and 9 bases at J, with 17 bases between. CDR3 protein: CSARTRGRFSEQFF. The CDR3 nucleotides read TGCAGTGCTAGAACGAGGGGTAGATTTAGTGAGCAGTTCTTC.

This chain connects TRBV7-9 to TRBJ1-5, with D perhaps TRBD1 (6 bases). The CDR3 has 14 residues. In germline, CDR1 is SEHNR, CDR2 FQNEAQ (reference sequence). Trimming took 5 bases from V and 9 from J, leaving 17 bases between them. CDR3 nucleotide sequence: TGTGCCAGCAGCCCGCAGACAGGTGATTTGCCCCAGCATTTT. It yields the protein CASSPQTGDLPQHF.

This sequence joins TRBV6-2 or TRBV6-3 and TRBJ2-7, with 9 bases lining up with TRBD2. J was trimmed by 1 base and V by 0 bases; bases with no gene match: 13. Germline CDR1 and CDR2: MNHEY and SVGEGT. The CDR3 sequence is 19 residues long. The chain's CDR3 is CASSYSKTSGRAFSYEQYF. Here the CDR3 DNA reads TGTGCCAGCAGTTACTCGAAGACTAGCGGAAGAGCCTTTTCCTACGAGCAGTACTTC.

This clonotype was observed many times. The V gene is TRBV12-3 or TRBV12-4, the J gene TRBJ1-2; a possible D gene is TRBD1 (6 bases). V was cut by 5 bases and J by 5 bases, with 12 bases left in between. CDR3 length equals 13 residues. The CDR3 DNA reads as TGTGCCAGCAGTGTGGGACAACTTTATGGCTACACCTTC. Its translation is CASSVGQLYGYTF.

The genes are TRBV20-1 and TRBJ1-5, with 8 bases lining up with TRBD1. The ends lost 3 bases at V and 5 bases at J; junction bases unmatched: 6. The germline V gene encodes CDR1 DFQATT and CDR2 SNEGSKA (reference sequence). CDR3 length: 14 amino acids. CDR3 sequence: CSASRTGWDQPQHF. The CDR3 DNA sequence: TGCAGTGCTAGCAGGACAGGGTGGGATCAGCCCCAGCATTTT.